The sequence of this T cell receptor (beta chain) was determined in a study of shared T cell receptors in the human thymus. The method was immunoSEQ multiplex PCR; TCRdb's version includes in-frame clones alone and lacks a portion of them. This repertoire shows about 380,000 clones, approximately 95% found once; its top ten account for approximately 0.02%. This CDR3 contains 13 residues. CDR1 and CDR2 (germline): SGHTA, FQGTGA. V was cut by 1 base and J by 5 bases, with 8 bases left in between. Input material: thymocytes. The chain recombines TRBV7-3 with TRBJ2-5, with no clear D. This clonotype was sampled from a human donor. Written as DNA, the CDR3 is TGTGCCAGCAGCTTAAGGCCCAGGGAGACCCAGTACTTC. Translation: CASSLRPRETQYF.